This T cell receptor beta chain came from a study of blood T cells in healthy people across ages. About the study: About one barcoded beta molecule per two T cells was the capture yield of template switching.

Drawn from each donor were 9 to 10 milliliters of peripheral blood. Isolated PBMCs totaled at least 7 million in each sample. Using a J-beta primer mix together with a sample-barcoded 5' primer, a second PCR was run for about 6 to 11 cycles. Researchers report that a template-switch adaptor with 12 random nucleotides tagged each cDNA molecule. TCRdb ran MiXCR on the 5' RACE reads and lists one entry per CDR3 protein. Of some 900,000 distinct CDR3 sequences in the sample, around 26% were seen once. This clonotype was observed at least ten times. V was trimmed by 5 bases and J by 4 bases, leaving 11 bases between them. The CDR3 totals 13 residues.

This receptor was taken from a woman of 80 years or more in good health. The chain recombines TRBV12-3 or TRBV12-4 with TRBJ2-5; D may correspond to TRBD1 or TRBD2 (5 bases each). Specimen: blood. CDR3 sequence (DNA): TGTGCCAGCAGTCGGGACGCCCCAGAGACCCAGTACTTC. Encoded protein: CASSRDAPETQYF.